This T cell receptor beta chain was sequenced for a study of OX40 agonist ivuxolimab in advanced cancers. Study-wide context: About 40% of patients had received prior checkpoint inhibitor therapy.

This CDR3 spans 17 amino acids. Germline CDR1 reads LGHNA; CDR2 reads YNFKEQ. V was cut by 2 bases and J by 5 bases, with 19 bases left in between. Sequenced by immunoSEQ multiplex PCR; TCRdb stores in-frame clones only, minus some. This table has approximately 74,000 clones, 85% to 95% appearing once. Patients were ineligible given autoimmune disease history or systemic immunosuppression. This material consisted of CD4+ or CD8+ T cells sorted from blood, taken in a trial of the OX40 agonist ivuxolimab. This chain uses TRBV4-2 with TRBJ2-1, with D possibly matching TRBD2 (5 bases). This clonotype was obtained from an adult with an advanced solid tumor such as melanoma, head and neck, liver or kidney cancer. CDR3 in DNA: TGTGCCAGCAGCCAACCCGAAGGTAGCTACGGGGACAATGAGCAGTTCTTC. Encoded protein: CASSQPEGSYGDNEQFF.